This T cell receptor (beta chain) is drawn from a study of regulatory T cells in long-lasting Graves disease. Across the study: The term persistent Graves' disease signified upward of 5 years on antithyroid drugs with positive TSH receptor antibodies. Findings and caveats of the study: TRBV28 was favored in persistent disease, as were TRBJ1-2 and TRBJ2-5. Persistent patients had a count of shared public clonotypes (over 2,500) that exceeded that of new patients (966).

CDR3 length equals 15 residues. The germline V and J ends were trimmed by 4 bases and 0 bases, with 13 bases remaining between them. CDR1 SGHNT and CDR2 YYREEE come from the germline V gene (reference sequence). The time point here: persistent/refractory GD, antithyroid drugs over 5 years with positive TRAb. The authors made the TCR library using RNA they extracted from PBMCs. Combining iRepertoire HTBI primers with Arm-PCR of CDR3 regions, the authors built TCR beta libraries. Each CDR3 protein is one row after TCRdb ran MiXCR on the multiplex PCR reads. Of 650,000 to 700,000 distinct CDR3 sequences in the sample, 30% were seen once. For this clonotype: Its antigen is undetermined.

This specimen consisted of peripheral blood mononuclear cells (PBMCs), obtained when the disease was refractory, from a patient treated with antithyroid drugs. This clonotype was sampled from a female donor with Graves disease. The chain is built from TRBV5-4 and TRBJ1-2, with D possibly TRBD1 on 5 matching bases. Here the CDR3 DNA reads TGTGCCAGCAGCACACCCGGGACCACTAACTATGGCTACACCTTC. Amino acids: CASSTPGTTNYGYTF.